These 2 T cell receptor beta chains came from one sample sequenced in a study of blood T cell repertoires in COVID-19. The table came from immunoSEQ multiplex PCR; TCRdb's copy has only in-frame clones and leaves some out. This sample has around 300,000 clones, with roughly nine tenths found just once. The sample comprised peripheral blood. Source of these receptors: a woman between 25 and 40 years old with COVID-19, enrolled during active disease.

This chain connects TRBV6-6 to TRBJ1-1; 7 bases are shared with TRBD1. The germline gives CDR1 MNHNY, CDR2 SVGAGI (reference sequence). V lost 7 bases, J lost 3 bases, and 8 bases stayed unmatched. This CDR3 region has 14 residues. CDR3: CASKEGAVDTEAFF. CDR3 DNA: TGTGCCAGCAAAGAGGGGGCCGTGGACACTGAAGCTTTCTTT.

The gene calls are TRBV29-1 and TRBJ2-6; a weak D match, TRBD2 (6 bases). Germline V lookup: CDR1 SQVTM, CDR2 ANQGSEA. Trimming took 4 bases from V and 0 from J, leaving 16 bases between them. The CDR3 totals 17 residues. The CDR3 coding sequence is TGCAGCGTTGTAGGAGGGGCCGAGGTCTCTGGGGCCAACGTCCTGACTTTC. This sequence encodes CSVVGGAEVSGANVLTF.